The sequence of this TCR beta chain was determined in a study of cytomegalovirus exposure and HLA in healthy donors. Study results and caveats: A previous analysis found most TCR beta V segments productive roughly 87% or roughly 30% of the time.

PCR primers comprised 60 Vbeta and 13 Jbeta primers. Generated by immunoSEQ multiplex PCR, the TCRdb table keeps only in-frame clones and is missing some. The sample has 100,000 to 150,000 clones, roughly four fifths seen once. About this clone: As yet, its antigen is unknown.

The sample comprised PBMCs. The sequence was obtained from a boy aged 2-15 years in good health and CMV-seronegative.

The CDR3: CASSIGTGAPAFF. CDR3 sequence (DNA): TGTGCCAGTAGTATCGGGACAGGGGCCCCAGCTTTCTTT. The chain employs TRBV19 and TRBJ1-1, with 10 bases lining up with TRBD1. The V segment lost 3 bases and the J segment 10 bases; nucleotides outside the gene matches: 5. Germline V gene sequence: CDR1 LNHDA, CDR2 SQIVND (reference sequence). The CDR3 spans 13 residues.